These 21 T cell receptor beta chains were sequenced from one sample in a study of OX40 agonist ivuxolimab in advanced cancers. Method: immunoSEQ multiplex PCR; TCRdb's copy keeps in-frame clones and lacks some. In the table there are tens of thousands of clones, approximately 90% of which are singletons. The sequencing used CD4+ or CD8+ T cells sorted from blood, collected in a trial of the OX40 agonist ivuxolimab. Receptors were obtained from an adult with an advanced solid tumor such as melanoma, head and neck, liver or kidney cancer.

The rearrangement uses TRBV6-5 and TRBJ1-1; D is undetermined. This CDR3 is 12 amino acids long. V lost 6 bases, J lost 2 bases, and 7 bases lay in between. Germline V CDR1 and CDR2: MNHEY, SVGAGI. CDR3 bases: TGTGCCAGCAGCCACATAAACACTGAAGCTTTCTTT. It specifies CASSHINTEAFF.

CDR3 in DNA: TGTGCTAGTGGTTTGGGATTCGCAGATACGCAGTATTTT. Encoded protein: CASGLGFADTQYF. The chain links TRBV12-5 to TRBJ2-3; no reliable D call. This CDR3 comprises 13 residues. The V and J ends lost 1 base and 4 bases respectively, with 6 bases between them. Germline V gene sequence: CDR1 LGHNT, CDR2 FRNRAP.

The V call is TRBV9, the J call TRBJ2-5; the D gene is possibly TRBD1 (6 bases). Germline values: CDR1 SGDLS, CDR2 YYNGEE. Trimming took off 0 bases at V and 4 bases at J, with 16 bases between the two ends. The CDR3 is 16 residues long. The CDR3, as DNA: TGTGCCAGCAGCGTAGAATTCAGGGGCGGTGGAGAGACCCAGTACTTC. Translating gives CASSVEFRGGGETQYF.

The J gene is TRBJ1-2, the V gene TRBV7-8; D is perhaps TRBD1 (6 bases). The germline V gene encodes CDR1 SGHVS and CDR2 FQNEAQ. This CDR3 region has 13 residues. V lost 5 bases, J lost 4 bases, and 11 bases lay in between. CDR3 amino acids: CASSRDRSYGYTF. The CDR3 DNA sequence: TGTGCCAGCAGCAGAGACAGGAGCTATGGCTACACCTTC. Using reference TRBV7-8 and TRBJ1-2 for the parts outside the CDR3, the full variable domain is GAGVSQSPRYKVAKRGQDVALRCDPISGHVSLFWYQQALGQGPEFLTYFQNEAQLDKSGLPSDRFFAERPEGSVSTLKIQRTQQEDSAVYLCASSRDRSYGYTFGSGTRLTVV.

This clone was seen a single time. This chain connects TRBV19 to TRBJ2-7; D may match TRBD1 or TRBD2 (7 bases each). V was cut by 7 bases and J by 1 base, with 23 bases left in between. The CDR3 totals 17 residues. The germline gives CDR1 LNHDA, CDR2 SQIVND (reference sequence). Here the CDR3 DNA reads TGTGCCAGTACCCCCCGGGGGGACAGTTTAAATTCCTACGAGCAGTACTTC. It encodes CASTPRGDSLNSYEQYF.

The chain couples TRBV7-9 to TRBJ2-2; D remains ambiguous. Germline-derived CDR1 and CDR2 are SEHNR and FQNEAQ (reference sequence). This CDR3 is 12 amino acids long. The V end lost 2 bases, the J end lost 6 bases, and 4 bases lay between the germline ends. CDR3 bases: TGTGCCAGCAGCTTACCATCCGGGGAGCTGTTTTTT. Its protein is CASSLPSGELFF.

The gene calls are TRBV7-9 and TRBJ2-1; 9 bases agree with TRBD1. Unmatched junction bases numbered 12, after V lost 5 bases and J lost 4 bases. The CDR3 is 17 residues long. Germline CDR1 and CDR2: SEHNR and FQNEAQ (reference sequence). The CDR3 DNA sequence: TGTGCCAGCAGCCCCCGGACAGGGGAGGTGAAATACAATGAGCAGTTCTTC. It specifies CASSPRTGEVKYNEQFF.

CDR3 sequence: CASSLGASYNEQFF. As DNA, the CDR3 is TGTGCCAGCAGCTTAGGGGCCTCCTACAATGAGCAGTTCTTC. The chain has TRBV7-9 and TRBJ2-1; D call uncertain. Trimming cost V 1 base and J 0 bases, with 4 bases left between them. The CDR3 is made up of 14 amino acids. Germline V gene lookup returns CDR1 SEHNR and CDR2 FQNEAQ (reference sequence).

The genes are TRBV4-3 and TRBJ2-1; 11 nucleotides line up with TRBD2. The trim removed 1 base at V and 5 bases at J, leaving 7 bases unmatched. Germline V gives CDR1 LGHNA, CDR2 YSLEER. The CDR3 runs 17 residues. In DNA, the CDR3 is TGCGCCAGCAGCCAAGGACTAGCGGGGTCGTATAACAATGAGCAGTTCTTC. Translation: CASSQGLAGSYNNEQFF.

The gene calls are TRBV14 and TRBJ1-1; D uncertain. The CDR3 contains 15 residues. With 5 bases removed from V and 0 bases from J, the gap between germline ends came to 13 bases. Looked up from germline, CDR1 is SGHDN and CDR2 is FVKESK. The CDR3 sequence: CASSFGPNLNTEAFF. The DNA of the CDR3 is TGTGCCAGCAGCTTTGGCCCTAACCTGAACACTGAAGCTTTCTTT.

The chain is built from TRBV5-6 and TRBJ1-3, with 8 nucleotides matching TRBD1. The CDR3 contains 13 residues. After removal of 9 bases from V and 3 bases from J, the junction contained 5 bases not matched to a gene. Germline V lookup: CDR1 SGHDT, CDR2 YYEEEE. CDR3 sequence: CATGQGDGNTIYF. For the CDR3, the DNA is TGTGCCACCGGACAGGGAGATGGAAACACCATATATTTT.

The chain links TRBV5-5 to TRBJ1-2, with D perhaps TRBD1 (5 bases). The CDR3 is 17 amino acids. V lost 3 bases and J 3 bases, leaving 21 bases between the germline ends. Germline-derived CDR1 and CDR2 are SGHKS and YYEKEE (reference sequence). The CDR3 is CASSYPGRIRSHYGYTF. The CDR3 bases are TGTGCCAGCAGCTACCCGGGACGGATCCGTTCGCACTATGGCTACACCTTC.

The genes are TRBV7-9 and TRBJ2-7, with a weak D call TRBD2 (6 bases). Per the germline V gene, CDR1 is SEHNR and CDR2 is FQNEAQ (reference sequence). The V end lost 0 bases, the J end lost 7 bases, and 10 bases lay between the germline ends. The CDR3 contains 13 residues. The CDR3 DNA sequence: TGTGCCAGCAGCTTAGCGCCGGGGAGGGAGCAGTACTTC. Protein product: CASSLAPGREQYF.

The chain employs TRBV2 and TRBJ2-7; 10 bases align to TRBD1. Trimming removed 10 bases from V and 3 bases from J; junction bases left unmatched: 3. The CDR3 extends over 12 amino acids. Per germline, CDR1 SNHLY and CDR2 FYNNEI. Here the CDR3 reads CAIRDRGYEQYF. The CDR3 DNA reads TGTGCCATCCGGGACAGGGGCTACGAGCAGTACTTC.

The rearrangement joins TRBV10-2 to TRBJ2-4; a possible D gene is TRBD1 (5 bases). V lost 1 base to trimming and J lost 8 bases, with 15 bases between them. The CDR3 has 15 residues. Germline assignment: CDR1 WSHSY and CDR2 SAAADI. The CDR3 spells CASSEYRPKDYIQYF. The DNA of the CDR3 is TGCGCCAGCAGTGAGTACAGGCCAAAAGATTACATTCAGTACTTC.

The CDR3 DNA sequence: TGTGCCAGCAGCTGGGATGGTCTAGCGGGAGGGAACACCGGGGAGCTGTTTTTT. As protein: CASSWDGLAGGNTGELFF. This rearrangement joins TRBV5-4 to TRBJ2-2, with TRBD2 matching 11 bases. This CDR3 has 18 residues. The V segment lost 3 bases and the J segment 1 base; nucleotides outside the gene matches: 8. Germline V gives CDR1 SGHNT, CDR2 YYREEE (reference sequence). Together with reference TRBV5-4 and TRBJ2-2, the CDR3 gives the full variable domain: ETGVTQSPTHLIKTRGQQVTLRCSSQSGHNTVSWYQQALGQGPQFIFQYYREEENGRGNFPPRFSGLQFPNYSSELNVNALELDDSALYLCASSWDGLAGGNTGELFFGEGSRLTVL.

V usage is TRBV4-1 and J usage is TRBJ2-3; D not certain. This CDR3 has 12 residues. Germline V gives CDR1 MGHRA, CDR2 YSYEKL. V was pared by 4 bases and J by 6 bases, with 8 bases between. The CDR3 is CASSPRLDTQYF. The CDR3 region has the DNA TGCGCCAGCAGCCCCAGGCTGGATACGCAGTATTTT.

V and J are TRBV19 and TRBJ2-2; D is possibly TRBD1 (5 bases). The CDR3 contains 14 residues. Germline V lookup: CDR1 LNHDA, CDR2 SQIVND (reference sequence). V was clipped by 4 bases and J by 1 base, with 7 bases between them. Here the CDR3 reads CASSNGQNTGELFF. In DNA form, the CDR3 reads TGTGCCAGTAGTAATGGACAGAACACCGGGGAGCTGTTTTTT.

This clone came up once. This chain connects TRBV6-5 to TRBJ2-7; D gene ambiguous. Germline assignment: CDR1 MNHEY and CDR2 SVGAGI. The ends were cut back, 0 bases at V and 2 bases at J, with 8 bases in the middle. This CDR3 has 14 amino acids. CDR3: CASSYSQQTYEQYF. CDR3 nucleotides: TGTGCCAGCAGTTACTCACAGCAAACCTACGAGCAGTACTTC.

The rearrangement uses TRBV5-8 and TRBJ1-5; D gene uncertain. The CDR3 runs 13 residues. The germline V and J ends were trimmed by 0 bases and 6 bases, with 7 bases remaining between them. Germline values: CDR1 SGHTS, CDR2 YDEGEE. CDR3 loop: CASSLVPGQPQHF. For the CDR3, the DNA is TGTGCCAGCAGCTTGGTCCCGGGTCAGCCCCAGCATTTT. Combining the CDR3 with reference TRBV5-8 and TRBJ1-5 gives the whole variable domain EAGVTQSPTHLIKTRGQQATLRCSPISGHTSVYWYQQALGLGLQFLLWYDEGEERNRGNFPPRFSGRQFPNYSSELNVNALELEDSALYLCASSLVPGQPQHFGDGTRLSIL.

The table lists this clone with a count of one. The J gene is TRBJ1-1, the V gene TRBV7-9; the D gene is possibly TRBD1 (5 bases). The CDR3 runs 15 residues. V gave up 5 bases and J gave up 0 bases, with 13 bases separating them. CDR1 and CDR2 from the germline V gene are SEHNR and FQNEAQ (reference sequence). The CDR3 protein is CASSPQDKMNTEAFF. CDR3 sequence (DNA): TGTGCCAGCAGCCCTCAGGACAAGATGAACACTGAAGCTTTCTTT.